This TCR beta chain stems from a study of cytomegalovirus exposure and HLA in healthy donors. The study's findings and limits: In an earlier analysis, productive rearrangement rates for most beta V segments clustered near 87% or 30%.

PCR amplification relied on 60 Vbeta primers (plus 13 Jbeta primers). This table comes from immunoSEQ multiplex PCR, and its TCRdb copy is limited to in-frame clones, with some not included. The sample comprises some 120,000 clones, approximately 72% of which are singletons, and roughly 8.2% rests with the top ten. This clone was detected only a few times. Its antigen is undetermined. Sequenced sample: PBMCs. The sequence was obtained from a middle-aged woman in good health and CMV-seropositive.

The CDR3, as DNA: TGCGCCAGCAGTCCTGCTTTAGCGGGGGGGAATAATGAGCAGTTCTTC. This codes for CASSPALAGGNNEQFF. The chain is built from TRBV5-1 and TRBJ2-1; 11 bases agree with TRBD2. Trimming at V came to 5 bases and at J to 7 bases, leaving 11 bases not matched to a gene. CDR1 SGHRS and CDR2 YFSETQ come from the germline V gene. The CDR3 runs to 16 residues.